The following is a TCR beta chain sequence with its context. This clone occurred once. It lacks a known antigen. One base away there is no much larger clone; base qualities are not given. This entry belongs to a study of CD4+ T cells in melanoma (dated by TCRdb to 2021 to 2024). The study in broad terms: The study investigated neoantigen-specific CD4+ T cells in human melanoma. General findings and caveats noted by the study authors: Neoantigen-specific CD4+ T cells were reported to be correlated with the function of CD8+ T cells, macrophages and B cells. Neoantigen-specific CD4+ T cells in melanoma were reported to show diverse differentiation states.

The donors were people with melanoma. Receptor amplification or capture employed the immunoSEQ multiplex PCR assay. Here the immuneACCESS table is served through TCRdb, limited to in-frame sequences with V and J called. Missing clones are a known gap in these copies; in checked studies unresolved V genes cover under half, and the rest lacks a known reason. This sample lists some 110,000 clones; 80% to 95% were detected once. The top ten clonotypes cover roughly 3.5% of the sample. CDR1 is given as MDHEN and CDR2 as SYDVKM, both from the germline V gene. Deletion took 4 bases off V and 2 bases off J, with a span of 15 bases between the germline ends. The cysteine opens and the phenylalanine closes a CDR3 of 15 amino acids. Only the CDR3 DNA stays, 45 bases, in frame from base 1.

The TCR originated in a human donor with melanoma. The sequenced sample consisted of peripheral blood. The sequence joins TRBV28 to TRBJ2-7; too little of a D gene remains to name it. CDR3 sequence: CASSSRSMQAYEQYF. The base sequence is TGTGCCAGCAGTTCCAGAAGCATGCAGGCCTACGAGCAGTACTTC.